This TCR beta chain was found in a study of cytomegalovirus exposure and HLA in healthy donors. The wider study: A prior analysis found more than 90 million unique TCR beta sequences from 150 million to 200 million T cells.

The PCR had 60 Vbeta and 13 Jbeta primers. Profiled with immunoSEQ multiplex PCR; TCRdb holds only in-frame clones, not every one. This table has some 150,000 clones, roughly 80% appearing once. Study findings and constraints: What was likely a sequencing artifact was a cluster of highly shared sequence variants.

As concerns this clone: The antigen is unknown.

This receptor was taken from a man in his thirties or forties in good health and CMV-seropositive. Sequenced: PBMCs.

CDR3 protein: CASSIQGSTYEQYF. CDR3 nucleotides: TGCGCCAGCAGCATCCAGGGATCAACCTACGAGCAGTACTTC. The chain links TRBV5-1 to TRBJ2-7; D perhaps matches TRBD1 (5 bases). The V gene's germline CDR1 is SGHRS and CDR2 YFSETQ. Trimming shortened V by 4 bases and J by 2 bases, and 13 bases separated the two germline ends. This CDR3 has 14 amino acids.